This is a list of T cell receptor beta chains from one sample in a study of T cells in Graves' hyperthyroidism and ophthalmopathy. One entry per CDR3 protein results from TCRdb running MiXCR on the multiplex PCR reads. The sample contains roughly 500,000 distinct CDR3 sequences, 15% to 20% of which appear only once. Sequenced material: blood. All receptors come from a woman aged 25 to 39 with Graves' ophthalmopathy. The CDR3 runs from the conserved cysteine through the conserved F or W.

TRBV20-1,CSVSLDEKLFF
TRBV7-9,CASSLGLAPSTDTQYF
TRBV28,CASRLGASNTEAFF
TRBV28,CASREGSTGSGNTIYF
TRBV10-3,CAISDWTSGNTDTQYF
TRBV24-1,CATSDGSLAESSYNEQFF
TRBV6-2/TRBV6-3,CASSSPGLASYNEQFF
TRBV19,CASKRAPAHYEQYF
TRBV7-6,CASSLGVAGGPYNEQFF
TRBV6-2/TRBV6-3,CASGLAGPTYEQHF
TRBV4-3,CASSLDSGQYTEAFF
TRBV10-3,CAISESAVAGSYEQYF
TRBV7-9,CASSGRTGGSPNEQFF
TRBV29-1,CSVEGSDRAQGLSRTDTQYF
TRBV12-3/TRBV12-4,CASAWQTSADTQYF
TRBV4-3,CASSQERSDWNTGELFF
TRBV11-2,CASSDEPGLAATGFF
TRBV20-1,CSASDPGDTEAFF
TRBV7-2,CASSLARDRNSPLHF
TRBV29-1,CSVEGSGQPQHF
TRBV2,CASSEGRPQHF
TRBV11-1,CASRPGEGGGEQYF
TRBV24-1,CAIARGGTGELFF
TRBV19,CASGRRSGANVLTF
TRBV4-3,CASSQDADYQPQHF
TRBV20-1,CSAPTSGTPEQYF
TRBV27,CASSPSYSGANVLTF
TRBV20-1,CGYRLDRGNGYTF
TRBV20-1,CSAREGFNYGYTF
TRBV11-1,CASSLALKDRGQDTQYF
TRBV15,CATSRGTETCTDTQYF
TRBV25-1,CASSESGGTYGYTF
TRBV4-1,CASSQDYGEGLDEQYF
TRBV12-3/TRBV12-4,CASSLGDETYNEQFF
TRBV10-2,CASSVGQPNTEAFF
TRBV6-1,CASRLDGNNSPLHF
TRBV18,CASSPLKVGTEAFF
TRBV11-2,CASSTRLAGGPGDEQFF
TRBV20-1,CSAKVGRERVYEQYF
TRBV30,CAWSPGAGYTF
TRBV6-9,CASSSNGNTIYF
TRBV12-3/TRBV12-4,CASSLQGTGREQYF